This is a list of T cell receptor beta chains from one sample in a study of blood T cell repertoires in COVID-19. Profiling relied on immunoSEQ multiplex PCR, and the TCRdb table lists in-frame clones only, not all of them. Altogether some 260,000 clones are present, about 91% being singletons, with the ten largest covering 1.3% to 1.5%. The sample taken for sequencing was peripheral blood. Source of these receptors: an elderly man with acute or convalescent COVID-19. CDR3s include the opening cysteine and the closing phenylalanine or tryptophan. The order of the fields is CDR3 length, clone size, D gene, V gene, J gene, CDR3 DNA, CDR3 protein. D genes are given only for firm matches. Rows may omit the clone size; those that give it use once, few, many or a size class.

15	NA	NA	TRBV18	TRBJ2-4	TGTGCCAGCTCACCCTCGGACACCCTGAAAAACATTCAGTACTTC	CASSPSDTLKNIQYF
16	NA	TRBD2	TRBV5-4	TRBJ2-2	TGTGCCAGCAGCCCTGGGACTAGCGGAAACACCGGGGAGCTGTTTTTT	CASSPGTSGNTGELFF
18	once	TRBD1	TRBV4-3	TRBJ1-6	TGCGCCAGCAGCCAAGTACGGACAGGGAACACCTATAATTCACCCCTCCACTTT	CASSQVRTGNTYNSPLHF
15	NA	TRBD2	TRBV28	TRBJ2-1	TGTGCCAGCAGTCCCGGGACTAGCGGATACAATGAGCAGTTCTTC	CASSPGTSGYNEQFF
16	NA	TRBD1	TRBV7-9	TRBJ1-5	TGTGCCAGCAGCTCATGGGACAGGGGGCGCGATCAGCCCCAGCATTTT	CASSSWDRGRDQPQHF
15	many	TRBD1	TRBV2	TRBJ1-4	TGTGCCAGTACGGGGCGGACAGGATGGGGTGAAAAACTGTTTTTT	CASTGRTGWGEKLFF
11	NA	NA	TRBV28	TRBJ1-2	TGTGCCGTCGGAGTAAACTATGGCTACACCTTC	CAVGVNYGYTF
17	NA	TRBD1	TRBV6-2/TRBV6-3	TRBJ1-2	TGTGCCAGCAGTTACGGTGGGACAGGGCTACGAGGAAGTGGCTACACCTTC	CASSYGGTGLRGSGYTF
14	NA	NA	TRBV7-2	TRBJ1-1	TGTGCCAGCAGCCATCCCGGGGGTAACACTGAAGCTTTCTTT	CASSHPGGNTEAFF
15	NA	TRBD2	TRBV5-4	TRBJ2-5	TGTGCCAGCAGCTTGGAGCTAGCGGGGAAAGAGACCCAGTACTTC	CASSLELAGKETQYF
12	few	TRBD1	TRBV6-6	TRBJ2-7	TGTGCCAGCAGTTCGACAGGGGCCGCGGCTTACTTC	CASSSTGAAAYF
14	NA	NA	TRBV24-1	TRBJ2-3	TGTGCCACCAGCTCTGGGGGGAGCACAGATACGCAGTATTTT	CATSSGGSTDTQYF
14	NA	TRBD2	TRBV2	TRBJ2-2	TGTGCCAGCAAAAGACTAGCGGGAAACGGGGAGCTGTTTTTT	CASKRLAGNGELFF
15	NA	NA	TRBV6-2/TRBV6-3	TRBJ2-7	TGTGCCAGCAGCGACGGGGGTTTGTTCGAGTACGAGCAGTACTTC	CASSDGGLFEYEQYF
16	NA	TRBD1	TRBV6-4	TRBJ2-1	TGTGCCAGCAGATACCGGGACAGGGGGATTCGGAATGAGCAGTTCTTC	CASRYRDRGIRNEQFF
14	NA	TRBD1	TRBV9	TRBJ2-3	TGTGCCAGCAGCTGGACAGGGAGCACAGATACGCAGTATTTT	CASSWTGSTDTQYF
17	NA	NA	TRBV7-8	TRBJ1-5	TGTGCCAGCAGCTTAGGACCCAGGGAAAGTGGCAATCAGCCCCAGCATTTT	CASSLGPRESGNQPQHF
15	NA	TRBD1	TRBV7-9	TRBJ2-5	TGTGCCAGCAGCTTAGTAGGGGGCCGTTGGGAGACCCAGTACTTC	CASSLVGGRWETQYF
15	few	TRBD1	TRBV18	TRBJ1-2	TGTGCCAGCTCACAACTTGGACAGGCGAACTATGGCTACACCTTC	CASSQLGQANYGYTF
13	NA	NA	TRBV10-3	TRBJ2-3	TGTGCCATTGCGGGACTCATCACAGATACGCAGTATTTT	CAIAGLITDTQYF
13	NA	TRBD1	TRBV5-4	TRBJ1-1	TGTGCCAGCAGCGTTCTTACAGGGGTAGAAGCTTTCTTT	CASSVLTGVEAFF
15	NA	TRBD1	TRBV29-1	TRBJ2-3	TGCAGCGTTGAGCACAGGGGAATAAACACAGATACGCAGTATTTT	CSVEHRGINTDTQYF
17	few	TRBD2	TRBV11-3	TRBJ2-3	TGTGCCAGCAGCTCCGGACTAGCGGGGCGAAGCACAGATACGCAGTATTTT	CASSSGLAGRSTDTQYF
15	NA	TRBD2	TRBV7-3	TRBJ2-1	TGTGCCAGCAGCCCAGAACTAGCGGGGGGGCGTGAGCAGTTCTTC	CASSPELAGGREQFF
17	NA	NA	TRBV4-1	TRBJ2-5	TGCGCCAGCAGCCAAGATTCCACACCGGGCCACCAAGGAGGACAGTACTTC	CASSQDSTPGHQGGQYF
16	NA	TRBD2	TRBV9	TRBJ2-3	TGTGCCAGCAGCCCAGCGGGGGCCGCTAGCACAGATACGCAGTATTTT	CASSPAGAASTDTQYF